The 14 T cell receptor beta chains below were found in one sample sequenced in a study of Graves' ophthalmopathy and Graves' hyperthyroidism. RNA transcripts yielded amplified TCR beta CDR3 regions. HTBI primers served in a first-round RT-PCR, which a second-round multiplex PCR followed. TCRdb redid the calling of the multiplex PCR reads with MiXCR, one entry per CDR3 protein. Of hundreds of thousands of distinct CDR3 sequences listed, about 41% are singletons. Sequencing was carried out using peripheral blood. The receptors were gathered from an adult man with Graves' ophthalmopathy.

The V gene is TRBV10-3, the J gene TRBJ1-6; D ambiguous. This CDR3 spans 18 amino acids. The V gene lost 11 bases and the J gene lost 0 bases, with 23 bases spanning the gap. Germline V gene lookup returns CDR1 ENHRY and CDR2 SYGVKD. CDR3 region: CAGSNRAPRSSYNSPLHF. The CDR3 nucleotides are TGTGCCGGCAGTAACCGGGCCCCTCGGAGCTCCTATAATTCACCCCTCCACTTT.

As for this clonotype: At one end the junction does not follow the germline gene, possibly because of a read error. The chain has TRBV12-3 or TRBV12-4 and TRBJ2-7; no definite D call. This CDR3 contains 10 residues. CDR3 amino acids: CASSPYGQYF. Written as DNA, the CDR3 is TGTGCCAGCAGTCCCTACGGGCAGTACTTC.

J is TRBJ2-5 and V is TRBV5-1, with a tentative D call TRBD2 (6 bases). The V end lost 3 bases, the J end lost 4 bases, and 16 bases lay between the germline ends. In germline, CDR1 is SGHRS, CDR2 YFSETQ. The CDR3 covers 15 residues. CDR3 DNA: TGCGCCAGCAGCTCGGGCGGGCGGGGCATAGAGACCCAGTACTTC. Its protein is CASSSGGRGIETQYF. Combining the CDR3 with reference TRBV5-1 and TRBJ2-5 gives the whole variable domain KAGVTQTPRYLIKTRGQQVTLSCSPISGHRSVSWYQQTPGQGLQFLFEYFSETQRNKGNFPGRFSGRQFSNSRSEMNVSTLELGDSALYLCASSSGGRGIETQYFGPGTRLLVL.

The V gene is TRBV4-1, the J gene TRBJ2-7, with 7 bases matching TRBD1. The CDR3 consists of 15 residues. Germline CDR1 reads MGHRA; CDR2 reads YSYEKL. V was clipped by 2 bases and J by 5 bases; unmatched bases: 9. CDR3 protein: CASSQIQTGIDEQYF. The DNA for the CDR3 is TGCGCCAGCAGCCAAATCCAGACAGGGATCGACGAGCAGTACTTC.

This rearrangement joins TRBV14 to TRBJ2-7, with TRBD1 as a possible D gene (5 bases). The CDR3 spans 13 residues. V lost 6 bases to trimming and J lost 4 bases, with 13 bases between them. Looked up from germline, CDR1 is SGHDN and CDR2 is FVKESK. The CDR3 coding sequence is TGTGCCAGCAGGCCAGGGTCCGGGTACGAGCAGTACTTC. It encodes CASRPGSGYEQYF.

CDR3 loop: CASSPPGGSTGTQYF. CDR3 nucleotides: TGTGCCAGCAGTCCGCCGGGGGGCAGCACGGGAACCCAGTACTTC. V gene TRBV2 combines with J gene TRBJ2-5; TRBD2 might be the D (7 bases). The CDR3 totals 15 residues. Trimming took off 5 bases at V and 8 bases at J, with 21 bases between the two ends. Per germline, CDR1 SNHLY and CDR2 FYNNEI. Full variable domain (outside the CDR3, taken from reference TRBV2 and TRBJ2-5): EPEVTQTPSHQVTQMGQEVILRCVPISNHLYFYWYRQILGQKVEFLVSFYNNEISEKSEIFDDQFSVERPDGSNFTLKIRSTKLEDSAMYFCASSPPGGSTGTQYFGPGTRLLVL.

This clonotype was seen a few times. The V and J genes are TRBV4-1 and TRBJ1-1; tentative D call: TRBD1 (6 bases). V was shortened by 3 bases and J by 8 bases, with 10 bases between the two germline ends. The CDR3 has 12 amino acids. Germline-derived CDR1 and CDR2 are MGHRA and YSYEKL. This CDR3 is CASSQAGQEAFF. CDR3 coding DNA: TGCGCCAGCAGCCAGGCCGGACAGGAAGCTTTCTTT.

The table lists this clonotype with many counts. The gene calls are TRBV4-3 and TRBJ1-3; D is ambiguous. The CDR3 extends over 14 amino acids. Trimming took off 4 bases at V and 0 bases at J, with 7 bases between the two ends. The V gene's germline CDR1 is LGHNA and CDR2 YSLEER. The CDR3 region is CASSLESSGNTIYF. CDR3 DNA: TGCGCCAGCAGCCTCGAGAGCTCTGGAAACACCATATATTTT.

This clonotype was seen more than once but under ten times. The V gene is TRBV19, the J gene TRBJ2-6; 7 bases agree with TRBD1. This CDR3 has 15 amino acids. Germline lookup yields CDR1 LNHDA and CDR2 SQIVND (reference sequence). The V segment lost 4 bases and the J segment 0 bases; nucleotides outside the gene matches: 0. CDR3 sequence reads: CASSTGGSGANVLTF. CDR3 in DNA: TGTGCCAGTAGTACAGGGGGCTCTGGGGCCAACGTCCTGACTTTC.

This clonotype was counted many times. The CDR3 region is CASSLGASYNEQFF. The CDR3 DNA reads as TGTGCCAGCAGCTTAGGGGCCTCCTACAATGAGCAGTTCTTC. The chain recombines TRBV7-8 with TRBJ2-1; no reliable D call. The CDR3 is made up of 14 amino acids. Trimming left V 1 base short and J 0 bases short, with 4 bases between. CDR1 is SGHVS, CDR2 FQNEAQ, per germline. Full variable domain (rest looked up from reference TRBV7-8 and TRBJ2-1): GAGVSQSPRYKVAKRGQDVALRCDPISGHVSLFWYQQALGQGPEFLTYFQNEAQLDKSGLPSDRFFAERPEGSVSTLKIQRTQQEDSAVYLCASSLGASYNEQFFGPGTRLTVL.

J is TRBJ1-1 and V is TRBV9; D call uncertain. The germline V and J ends were trimmed by 4 bases and 4 bases, with 20 bases remaining between them. Looked up from germline, CDR1 is SGDLS and CDR2 is YYNGEE. The CDR3 runs 16 residues. The CDR3 here is CASSPLSGRLFTEAFF. CDR3 sequence (DNA): TGTGCCAGCAGCCCCCTATCCGGACGGCTGTTCACTGAAGCTTTCTTT.

This clonotype showed up just a few times. The chain uses TRBV7-2 and TRBJ2-2; 12 bases agree with TRBD2. The CDR3 contains 17 residues. Per germline, CDR1 SGHTA and CDR2 FQGNSA. V was clipped by 5 bases and J by 3 bases; unmatched bases: 7. CDR3: CASSRERLAGDTGELFF. The CDR3, as DNA: TGTGCCAGCAGCCGGGAAAGACTAGCGGGAGACACCGGGGAGCTGTTTTTT. The variable domain in full, completed from reference TRBV7-2 and TRBJ2-2, reads GAGVSQSPSNKVTEKGKDVELRCDPISGHTALYWYRQSLGQGLEFLIYFQGNSAPDKSGLPSDRFSAERTGGSVSTLTIQRTQQEDSAVYLCASSRERLAGDTGELFFGEGSRLTVL.

The chain couples TRBV25-1 to TRBJ1-6; D ambiguous. The germline gives CDR1 MGHDK, CDR2 SYGVNS. V gave up 5 bases and J gave up 7 bases, with 21 bases separating them. There are 17 residues in the CDR3. The CDR3 nucleotides are TGTGCCAGCAGTTTGCGAACCGGTGGGAGACTGAATTCACCCCTCCACTTT. It codes for CASSLRTGGRLNSPLHF. The complete variable domain, with remaining parts taken from reference TRBV25-1 and TRBJ1-6, reads EADIYQTPRYLVIGTGKKITLECSQTMGHDKMYWYQQDPGMELHLIHYSYGVNSTEKGDLSSESTVSRIRTEHFPLTLESARPSHTSQYLCASSLRTGGRLNSPLHFGNGTRLTVT.

Details on this clonotype: A much larger clonotype is one base distant, so this may be a read error. Without the conserved terminal phenylalanine or tryptophan, this CDR3 likely stems from a read error. V and J are TRBV5-1 and TRBJ2-5; 8 bases line up with TRBD1. The V segment lost 4 bases and the J segment 4 bases; nucleotides outside the gene matches: 9. The length of the CDR3 is 15 residues. Germline-derived CDR1 and CDR2 are SGHRS and YFSETQ. Here the CDR3 reads CASSLPETGVETQYV. The CDR3 nucleotides read TGCGCCAGCAGCCTTCCCGAGACAGGGGTAGAGACCCAGTACGTC.